Sequencing of this T cell receptor beta chain was carried out in a study of post-analysis software for immune sequencing data (dated by TCRdb to the mid-2010s). Background for the entire study: Disease courses on record covered relapsing-remitting, secondary progressive and progressive-relapsing multiple sclerosis, though some patients had no subtype annotation. The patient repertoires were compared against fewer than twelve previously published healthy control repertoires obtained from donors aged roughly 6 to 28 years. A subset of samples was prepared in parallel using single-end sample barcoding, then pooled and co-amplified after Illumina adapter ligation.

The library was obtained by PCR. Sequencing relied on an Illumina HiSeq 2500. Unique molecular identifiers were incorporated into TCR beta cDNA libraries to reduce PCR and sequencing biases. About 500,000 cDNA molecules were obtained for every 1 to 10 million input T cells, so each molecule roughly corresponded to one T cell. The patient libraries were prepared and sequenced using the same protocol as the earlier healthy control dataset. Within a given batch, samples were prepared together, multiplexed and sequenced on the same HiSeq lane. On the study's bioinformatics: Raw barcoded reads were processed with MIGEC, discarding single-read molecular identifier groups before consensus assembly and CDR3 extraction. Clonotype tables were post-analysed with VDJtools, normalizing diversity by down-sampling all datasets to the smallest sample size. To correct batch-related cross-sample contamination, repertoire overlap clustering matched CDR3 amino acid sequences but not nucleotide sequences. TCRdb handled the public reads itself, with Q25 trimming in fastp and clone calling in MiXCR, and kept productive beta chains. Records with the same CDR3 protein are collapsed into one entry carrying the most frequent genes and DNA. These V and J calls derive from TCRdb rather than the authors' analysis. Here the sample has approximately 630,000 distinct CDR3 sequences; about 60% occur a single time. Over 9% of the sample comes from the top ten.

Comment on this clonotype: Its antigen target is currently unknown. Base qualities were left out, and no much larger clone turns up one base away.

Overall results and qualifications from the work: Direct clustering with F measure revealed strong co-clustering of samples prepared in the same batch, which led to a batch-effect correction. Compared with controls, multiple sclerosis patients had significantly lower normalized Chao1 diversity, a finding suggesting substantial peripheral T-cell clonal expansion. About five TRBV segments, including TRBV5-6, TRBV5-1 and TRBV20-1, were significantly more frequent in patients than controls. The multiple sclerosis patient group was slightly younger than the control group.

TCR beta repertoires were profiled from peripheral blood of approximately 13 young patients with multiple sclerosis to demonstrate the VDJtools post-analysis software. The multiple sclerosis patients were children and adolescents between roughly 6 and 15 years of age. V is reduced by 1 base and J by 2 bases, leaving a spacing of 7 bases between them. In the germline V gene, CDR1 corresponds to SGHRS and CDR2 to YFSETQ. Measured from the cysteine to the phenylalanine, the CDR3 is 13 residues long. The entry retains the CDR3 DNA only, 39 bases that are in frame from base 1. The sequence is built from TRBV5-1 and TRBJ2-7, with the D segment identity uncertain. This TCR derives from a girl aged 2 to 9 with multiple sclerosis. Sequenced sample: blood. The DNA reads TGCGCCAGCAGCTTGAACAGTCCCTACGAGCAGTACTTC. Its protein reads: CASSLNSPYEQYF.